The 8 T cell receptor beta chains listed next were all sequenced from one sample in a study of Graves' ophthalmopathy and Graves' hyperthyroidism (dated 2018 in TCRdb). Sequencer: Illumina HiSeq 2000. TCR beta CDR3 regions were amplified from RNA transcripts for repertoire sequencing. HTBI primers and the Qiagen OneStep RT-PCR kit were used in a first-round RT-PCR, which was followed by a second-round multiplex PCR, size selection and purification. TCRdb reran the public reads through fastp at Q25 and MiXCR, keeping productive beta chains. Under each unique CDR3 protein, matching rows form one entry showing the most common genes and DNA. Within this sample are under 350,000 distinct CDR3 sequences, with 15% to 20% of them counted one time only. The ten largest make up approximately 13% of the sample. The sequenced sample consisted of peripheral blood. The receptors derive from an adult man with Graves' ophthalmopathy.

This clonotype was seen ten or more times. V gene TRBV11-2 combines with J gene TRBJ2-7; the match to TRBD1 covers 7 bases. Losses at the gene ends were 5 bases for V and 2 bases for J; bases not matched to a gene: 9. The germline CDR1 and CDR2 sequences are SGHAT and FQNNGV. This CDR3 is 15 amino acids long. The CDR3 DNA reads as TGTGCCAGCAGCCTCAACCGGGACAGAGCCTACGAGCAGTACTTC. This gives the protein CASSLNRDRAYEQYF.

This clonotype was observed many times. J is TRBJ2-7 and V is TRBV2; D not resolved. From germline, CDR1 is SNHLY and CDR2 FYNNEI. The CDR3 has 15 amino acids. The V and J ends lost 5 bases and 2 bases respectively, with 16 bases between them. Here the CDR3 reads CASSLHSSQTYEQYF. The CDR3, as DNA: TGTGCCAGCAGTTTGCACAGCAGTCAAACCTACGAGCAGTACTTC. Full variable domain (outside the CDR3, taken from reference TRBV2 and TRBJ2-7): EPEVTQTPSHQVTQMGQEVILRCVPISNHLYFYWYRQILGQKVEFLVSFYNNEISEKSEIFDDQFSVERPDGSNFTLKIRSTKLEDSAMYFCASSLHSSQTYEQYFGPGTRLTVT.

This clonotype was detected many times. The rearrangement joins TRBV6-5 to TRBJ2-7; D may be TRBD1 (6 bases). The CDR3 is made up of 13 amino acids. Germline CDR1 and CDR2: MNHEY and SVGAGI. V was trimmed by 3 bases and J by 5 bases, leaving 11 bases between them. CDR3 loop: CASSYNRAHEQYF. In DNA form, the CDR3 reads TGTGCCAGCAGTTATAACAGGGCCCACGAGCAGTACTTC.

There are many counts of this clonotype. DNA for the CDR3: TGTGCCAGCTCACCACCTAAGACAGGGGTGACTGAAGCTTTCTTT. Its translation: CASSPPKTGVTEAFF. The chain uses TRBV18 and TRBJ1-1, with 8 positions matching TRBD1. In germline, CDR1 is KGHSH, CDR2 LQKENI. Germline trimming cut 0 bases from V and 5 bases from J; bases unmatched to any gene: 5. This CDR3 region has 15 residues.

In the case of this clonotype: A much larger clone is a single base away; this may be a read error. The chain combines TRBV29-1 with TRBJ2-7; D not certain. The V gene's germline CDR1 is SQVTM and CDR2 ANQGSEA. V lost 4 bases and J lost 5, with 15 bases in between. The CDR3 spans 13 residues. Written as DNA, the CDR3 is TGCAGCGTTGTAGGCCTGTCTGCCCACGAGCAGTACTTC. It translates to CSVVGLSAHEQYF.

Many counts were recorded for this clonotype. The CDR3 spells CASSLVGSGHHSYEQYF. The DNA of the CDR3 is TGCGCCAGCAGCTTGGTAGGGTCTGGGCACCACTCCTACGAGCAGTACTTC. V is TRBV5-1 and J is TRBJ2-7; no firm D call. The V gene lost 0 bases and the J gene lost 0 bases, with 16 bases spanning the gap. This CDR3 is built from 17 residues. Germline V gives CDR1 SGHRS, CDR2 YFSETQ.

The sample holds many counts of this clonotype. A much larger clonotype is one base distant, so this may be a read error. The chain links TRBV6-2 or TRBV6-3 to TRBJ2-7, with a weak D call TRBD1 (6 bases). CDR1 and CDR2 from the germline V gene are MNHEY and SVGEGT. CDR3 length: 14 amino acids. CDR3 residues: CASNTRGFTYERYF. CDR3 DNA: TGTGCCAGCAACACGAGGGGGTTTACCTACGAGCGGTACTTC.

CDR3 region: CSARVGGQLLNTEAFF. In DNA form, the CDR3 reads TGCAGTGCTAGAGTAGGTGGGCAGTTACTGAACACTGAAGCTTTCTTT. This chain links TRBV20-1 with TRBJ1-1, with unresolved D. Germline CDR1 and CDR2: DFQATT and SNEGSKA (reference sequence). The V end lost 1 base, the J end lost 0 bases, and 15 bases lay between the germline ends. This CDR3 spans 16 amino acids.